The rows below give T cell receptor beta chains drawn from one sample of a study of CD8+CD57+ T cells in acquired aplastic anemia. TCRdb analysed the reads with MiXCR anew, one entry per CDR3 protein. The sample carries 250,000 or so distinct CDR3 sequences, approximately 50% recorded once. Sequenced material: sorted CD4+, CD8+, or CD8+CD57+ T cells (not recorded which) from PBMCs. The origin of the receptors is a human donor with aplastic anemia. CDR3s include the opening cysteine and the closing phenylalanine or tryptophan. A D gene is named only where the DNA matches it firmly. Clone size, where shown, is once, few, many, or a class for clones that have expanded.

length	size	J	D	V	CDR3	DNA
11	.	TRBJ1-2	.	TRBV19	CASGGAVGYTF	TGTGCCAGTGGGGGGGCTGTGGGCTACACCTTC
13	once	TRBJ2-7	TRBD1	TRBV11-2	CASSFGNRGEQYF	TGTGCCAGCAGCTTTGGCAACAGGGGCGAGCAGTACTTC
12	.	TRBJ1-2	TRBD1	TRBV29-1	CSVVDRNYGYTF	TGCAGCGTTGTGGACAGGAACTATGGCTACACCTTC
14	many	TRBJ1-1	.	TRBV6-2/TRBV6-3	CASSATEENTEAFF	TGTGCCAGCAGTGCGACAGAAGAGAACACTGAAGCTTTCTTT
12	few	TRBJ1-6	.	TRBV20-1	CSASDGPLPLHF	TGCAGTGCTAGCGACGGCCCATTACCCCTCCACTTT
12	many	TRBJ1-6	.	TRBV5-6	CASAGAEGPLHF	TGTGCCAGCGCTGGGGCAGAGGGCCCCCTCCACTTT
16	many	TRBJ2-5	.	TRBV19	CASNLVAGWTVETQYF	TGTGCCAGTAATTTGGTAGCGGGTTGGACAGTCGAGACCCAGTACTTC
17	.	TRBJ2-1	.	TRBV15	CATSKKRDRTVYNEQFF	TGTGCCACCAGCAAAAAAAGAGACAGGACCGTCTACAATGAGCAGTTCTTC
16	many	TRBJ2-1	.	TRBV7-8	CASSLTGDGPYNEQFF	TGTGCCAGCAGCTTAACGGGAGATGGCCCCTACAATGAGCAGTTCTTC
14	.	TRBJ2-1	TRBD2	TRBV12-3/TRBV12-4	CASSLAGGWDEQFF	TGTGCCAGCAGTTTAGCGGGGGGGTGGGATGAGCAGTTCTTC
15	.	TRBJ1-6	.	TRBV2	CASSDAGDVGPPLHF	TGTGCCAGCAGTGACGCAGGGGACGTCGGTCCACCCCTCCACTTT
12	.	TRBJ1-2	.	TRBV29-1	CSVVGQFYGYTF	TGCAGCGTTGTAGGGCAGTTCTATGGCTACACCTTC
19	.	TRBJ2-2	.	TRBV10-1	CASSDGGPSYEQGSGELFF	TGCGCCAGCAGTGATGGCGGGCCGAGCTACGAGCAGGGTTCCGGGGAGCTGTTTTTT
15	.	TRBJ2-5	.	TRBV24-1	CASSEGLGIGETQYF	TGTGCCAGCAGTGAGGGTTTAGGGATCGGGGAGACCCAGTACTTC
14	once	TRBJ1-5	.	TRBV29-1	CSVIAGERNQPQHF	TGCAGCGTTATCGCAGGGGAAAGGAATCAGCCCCAGCATTTT
15	many	TRBJ2-7	TRBD1	TRBV7-9	CASSAPTGMVYEQYF	TGTGCCAGCAGCGCACCGACAGGGATGGTCTACGAGCAGTACTTC
14	.	TRBJ2-3	.	TRBV7-8	CASSESGRTDTQYF	TGCGCCAGCAGTGAGTCGGGTCGGACAGATACGCAGTATTTT
15	.	TRBJ1-4	TRBD1	TRBV19	CASSIGTGANEKLFF	TGTGCCAGTAGTATAGGTACAGGGGCTAATGAAAAACTGTTTTTT
16	.	TRBJ2-2	TRBD1	TRBV25-1	CASSDRGQGAAGELFF	TGTGCCAGCAGTGACCGGGGACAGGGGGCGGCCGGGGAGCTGTTTTTT
13	few	TRBJ2-7	TRBD1	TRBV30	CAWSWDRTYEQYF	TGTGCCTGGAGTTGGGACAGGACCTACGAGCAGTACTTC
16	few	TRBJ2-3	TRBD2	TRBV11-2	CASSLSGGGFGDTQYF	TGTGCCAGCAGCTTAAGTGGGGGGGGTTTCGGGGATACGCAGTATTTT
14	few	TRBJ2-1	.	TRBV7-3	CASSLRTADNEQFF	TGTGCCAGCAGCCTAAGGACAGCCGACAATGAGCAGTTCTTC
16	.	TRBJ2-3	.	TRBV3-2	CASRLGLAGAEDTQYF	TGTGCCAGCAGACTGGGACTAGCGGGAGCCGAGGATACGCAGTATTTT
16	few	TRBJ2-3	.	TRBV27	CASSLWTTSSTDTQYF	TGTGCCAGCAGTTTATGGACCACCTCTAGCACAGATACGCAGTATTTT
15	.	TRBJ1-5	.	TRBV19	CASSIQHGGNQPQHF	TGTGCCAGTAGTATACAGCACGGGGGCAATCAGCCCCAGCATTTT
18	.	TRBJ2-1	TRBD2	TRBV7-3	CASSFRTSGGALYDEQFF	TGTGCCAGCAGCTTCCGGACTAGCGGGGGGGCCCTGTACGATGAGCAGTTCTTC
15	.	TRBJ1-1	.	TRBV27	CASSLARGGYTEAFF	TGTGCCAGCAGTTTAGCCAGGGGAGGGTACACTGAAGCTTTCTTT
14	many	TRBJ2-1	TRBD2	TRBV29-1	CSVALAGHHNEQFF	TGCAGCGTGGCCTTAGCGGGCCACCACAATGAGCAGTTCTTC
15	few	TRBJ1-4	.	TRBV7-9	CATRRDGGRNEKLFF	TGTGCCACCAGAAGGGACGGCGGTCGGAATGAAAAACTGTTTTTT
13	few	TRBJ2-7	TRBD2	TRBV6-4	CASSDGGAYEQYF	TGTGCCAGCAGTGACGGGGGGGCCTACGAGCAGTACTTC
15	many	TRBJ2-7	TRBD1	TRBV12-3/TRBV12-4	CASRLGQGEAYEQYF	TGTGCCAGCAGATTAGGACAGGGGGAAGCCTACGAGCAGTACTTC
15	many	TRBJ2-7	TRBD2	TRBV20-1	CSARGTSGGTYEQYF	TGCAGTGCTAGAGGGACTAGCGGGGGTACCTACGAGCAGTACTTC
17	.	TRBJ2-5	TRBD2	TRBV24-1	CATSEQAGGLSGETQYF	TGTGCCACCAGTGAGCAAGCGGGGGGGCTTTCTGGAGAGACCCAGTACTTC
13	many	TRBJ2-5	TRBD2	TRBV10-1	CASRESGEETQYF	TGCGCCAGCAGAGAAAGCGGGGAAGAGACCCAGTACTTC
15	.	TRBJ2-4	TRBD2	TRBV20-1	CSAPREGHAKNIQYF	TGCAGTGCTCCGCGGGAGGGCCATGCCAAAAACATTCAGTACTTC
13	many	TRBJ2-1	.	TRBV24-1	CATSDRRTDEQFF	TGTGCCACCAGTGACCGGCGGACAGATGAGCAGTTCTTC
14	many	TRBJ1-2	.	TRBV7-8	CASSSSGAGESYTF	TGTGCCAGCAGCTCATCCGGGGCAGGGGAGAGCTACACCTTC
15	.	TRBJ2-7	.	TRBV7-2	CASSWDRGSTYEQYF	TGTGCCAGCAGCTGGGATCGGGGCTCAACCTACGAGCAGTACTTC
14	many	TRBJ2-7	TRBD1	TRBV6-1	CASSPGQTIDEQYF	TGTGCCAGCAGTCCGGGACAGACCATCGACGAGCAGTACTTC
13	few	TRBJ1-5	.	TRBV6-1	CATREASNQPQHF	TGTGCCACCAGGGAGGCTAGCAATCAGCCCCAGCATTTT
12	.	TRBJ2-7	.	TRBV10-1	CASSEEGHEQYF	TGCGCCAGCAGTGAGGAGGGCCACGAGCAGTACTTC
15	many	TRBJ2-7	.	TRBV7-9	CASSLTSGQVYEQYF	TGTGCCAGCAGCTTGACAAGCGGGCAAGTCTACGAGCAGTACTTC
13	once	TRBJ1-2	TRBD1	TRBV20-1	CSAYGTVNYGYTF	TGCAGTGCTTATGGGACAGTTAACTATGGCTACACCTTC
16	many	TRBJ1-1	.	TRBV7-9	CASSLALQLQNTEAFF	TGTGCCAGCAGCTTAGCGTTACAGCTACAGAACACTGAAGCTTTCTTT
15	many	TRBJ2-1	TRBD2	TRBV20-1	CSARDGASGIVEQFF	TGCAGTGCTAGAGATGGGGCTAGCGGGATAGTTGAGCAGTTCTTC
15	.	TRBJ1-2	.	TRBV29-1	CSVEDDRGGIDGYTF	TGCAGCGTTGAAGATGATAGGGGAGGCATAGATGGCTACACCTTC
18	.	TRBJ2-7	.	TRBV13	CASSRGQRTSPSTDTQYF	TGTGCCAGCAGCAGAGGACAGCGAACCTCTCCCTCCACAGATACGCAGTACTTC
15	many	TRBJ2-5	TRBD2	TRBV12-3/TRBV12-4	CASSLLSGGRETQYF	TGTGCCAGCAGTCTTCTTAGCGGGGGGAGGGAGACCCAGTACTTC
14	many	TRBJ2-5	TRBD1	TRBV12-3/TRBV12-4	CASSLTGVGETQYF	TGTGCCAGCAGTCTAACAGGGGTGGGGGAGACCCAGTACTTC
15	.	TRBJ2-3	TRBD1	TRBV5-1	CASSWTGVNTDTQYF	TGCGCCAGCAGCTGGACAGGTGTGAACACAGATACGCAGTATTTT
13	once	TRBJ1-2	TRBD1	TRBV6-5	CASSLGTGDYYTF	TGTGCCAGCAGCTTGGGGACAGGGGATTACTACACCTTC
13	.	TRBJ1-2	.	TRBV10-3	CAISESGTTSYTF	TGTGCCATCAGTGAGTCAGGGACAACCAGCTACACCTTC
13	.	TRBJ1-1	.	TRBV29-1	CSVEAQLNTEAFF	TGCAGCGTTGAAGCACAACTGAACACTGAAGCTTTCTTT